The 11 T cell receptor beta chains below were found in one sample sequenced in a study of shared clonotypes between healthy human individuals. Repertoires were generated with immunoSEQ multiplex PCR, while TCRdb's copy carries only in-frame clones and drops some. This table holds 450,000 to 500,000 clones, 60% to 80% found once. Sequences were obtained from PBMCs. The receptors stem from a woman in her forties in good health. Some clones in this sample may be carry-over from other donors' samples.

Remarks on this clone: One end of the junction fails to match germline, which may point to a read error. The chain couples TRBV7-9 to TRBJ1-2; D gene ambiguous. The CDR3 covers 15 residues. CDR1 is SEHNR and CDR2 is FQNEAQ in the germline V gene (reference sequence). The CDR3 bases are TGTGCCACCAGCCAAGGGTCTCCGGTTGGTAATGGCTACACCTTC. Its translation is CATSQGSPVGNGYTF.

The CDR3 nucleotides read TGTGCCACCAGCTATACAGGGAACACTGAAGCTTTCTTT. Its translation is CATSYTGNTEAFF. The rearrangement joins TRBV15 to TRBJ1-1; D perhaps matches TRBD1 (5 bases). Germline assignment: CDR1 LNHNV and CDR2 YYDKDF (reference sequence). The CDR3 contains 13 residues. Trimming cost V 5 bases and J 1 base, with 8 bases left between them.

In the case of this clone: A much larger clone sits a single nucleotide away, making a read error possible. The V gene is TRBV5-6, the J gene TRBJ2-7; no clear D. CDR1 and CDR2 from the germline V gene are SGHDT and YYEEEE. CDR3 length: 11 amino acids. Trimming pared 4 bases from V and 2 bases from J, leaving 4 bases between. In DNA, the CDR3 is TGTGCCAGCAGCCAAACCTACGAGCAGTACTTC. Protein product: CASSQTYEQYF.

The V and J genes are TRBV28 and TRBJ1-3, with 12 bases matching TRBD1. The CDR3 sequence is 16 residues long. V lost 1 base and J lost 4; bases outside the gene matches: 2. CDR1 and CDR2 (germline): MDHEN, SYDVKM. The CDR3 DNA follows: TGTGCCAGCAGTTTATTGGGACAGGGGGCGGGAAACACCATATATTTT. Translating it yields CASSLLGQGAGNTIYF.

This clone has more than one count but fewer than ten. The chain couples TRBV30 to TRBJ1-1; D is perhaps TRBD1 (6 bases). CDR3 length: 12 residues. V was clipped by 7 bases and J by 0 bases, with 9 bases between them. Germline CDR1 reads GTSNPN; CDR2 reads SVGIG (reference sequence). The CDR3 DNA sequence: TGTGCCTCAAACAGGGTGAACACTGAAGCTTTCTTT. This encodes CASNRVNTEAFF.

This CDR3 reads CASSSRQGGTDTQYF. In nucleotides, the CDR3 is TGTGCCAGCAGCTCCCGACAGGGTGGCACAGATACGCAGTATTTT. This chain links TRBV7-9 with TRBJ2-3, with 7 nucleotides matching TRBD1. The CDR3 has 15 residues. Germline V gene lookup returns CDR1 SEHNR and CDR2 FQNEAQ (reference sequence). Trimming at V came to 4 bases and at J to 1 base, leaving 5 bases not matched to a gene.

J is TRBJ2-1 and V is TRBV30; 10 bases match TRBD1. V was pared by 3 bases and J by 7 bases, with 9 bases of the junction left unmatched. The CDR3 loop spans 15 amino acids. The germline V gene has CDR1 GTSNPN and CDR2 SVGIG (reference sequence). The CDR3, as DNA: TGTGCCTGGAGCCTCGGACAGGGGGTCTTGAATGAGCAGTTCTTC. Protein: CAWSLGQGVLNEQFF.

The rearrangement joins TRBV6-6 to TRBJ1-5; 7 bases match TRBD1. The CDR3 contains 13 residues. Germline V CDR1 and CDR2: MNHNY, SVGAGI (reference sequence). Losses at the gene ends were 6 bases for V and 5 bases for J; bases not matched to a gene: 4. The CDR3 region is CASRLTGDQPQHF. The CDR3, as DNA: TGTGCCAGCAGATTAACAGGGGATCAGCCCCAGCATTTT.

This clone was picked up one time. V is TRBV5-1 and J is TRBJ1-1; D is unresolved. Trimming took off 4 bases at V and 4 bases at J, with 17 bases between the two ends. CDR3 length: 15 residues. Per the germline V gene, CDR1 is SGHRS and CDR2 is YFSETQ. CDR3 DNA: TGCGCCAGCAGCAAGGGATCGTGGAGTGGCACTGAAGCTTTCTTT. Translated, it gives CASSKGSWSGTEAFF.

V and J are TRBV2 and TRBJ2-7, with D possibly being TRBD1 (5 bases). The ends were cut back, 6 bases at V and 2 bases at J, with 14 bases in the middle. Germline CDR1 reads SNHLY; CDR2 reads FYNNEI. The CDR3 is made up of 14 amino acids. CDR3 DNA sequence: TGTGCCAGCAGGACCCCGACAGAAACCTACGAGCAGTACTTC. It yields the protein CASRTPTETYEQYF.

This clone was seen just once. The chain is built from TRBV9 and TRBJ2-2; TRBD2 agrees at 9 bases. Looked up from germline, CDR1 is SGDLS and CDR2 is YYNGEE. Germline trimming cut 0 bases from V and 2 bases from J; bases unmatched to any gene: 2. The CDR3 length is 16 residues. The CDR3 region has the DNA TGTGCCAGCAGCGTAGGAGCGGGAGGCAACACCGGGGAGCTGTTTTTT. This translates into CASSVGAGGNTGELFF.